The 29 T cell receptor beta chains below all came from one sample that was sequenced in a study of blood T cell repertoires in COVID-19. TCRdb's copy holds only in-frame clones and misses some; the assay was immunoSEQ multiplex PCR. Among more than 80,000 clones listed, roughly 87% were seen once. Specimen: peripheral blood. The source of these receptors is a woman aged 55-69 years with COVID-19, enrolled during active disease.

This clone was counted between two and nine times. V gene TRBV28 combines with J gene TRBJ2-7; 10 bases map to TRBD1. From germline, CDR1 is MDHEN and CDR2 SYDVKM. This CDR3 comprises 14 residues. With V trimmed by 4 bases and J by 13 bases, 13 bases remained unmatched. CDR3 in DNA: TGTGCCAGCAGTTGGGGGACAGGGGTAGGTCTGGTATACTTC. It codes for CASSWGTGVGLVYF.

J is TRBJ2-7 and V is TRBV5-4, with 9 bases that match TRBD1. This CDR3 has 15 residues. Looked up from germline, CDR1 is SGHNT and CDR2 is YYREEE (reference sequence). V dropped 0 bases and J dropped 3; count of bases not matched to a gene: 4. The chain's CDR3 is CASSLGSGQGYEQYF. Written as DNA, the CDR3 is TGTGCCAGCAGCTTGGGGTCGGGACAGGGCTACGAGCAGTACTTC.

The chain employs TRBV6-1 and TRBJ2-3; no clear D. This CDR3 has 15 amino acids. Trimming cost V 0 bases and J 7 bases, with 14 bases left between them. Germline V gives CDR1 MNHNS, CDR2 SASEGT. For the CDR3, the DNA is TGTGCCAGCAGTGAAGCGGCGGCAGTTGATTATACGCAGTATTTT. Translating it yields CASSEAAAVDYTQYF.

CDR3 in DNA: TGTGCCAGCAGTTTGACAGTTTACGAGCAGTACTTC. This gives the protein CASSLTVYEQYF. V is TRBV6-2 or TRBV6-3 and J is TRBJ2-7; tentatively, D is TRBD1 (5 bases). The CDR3 runs to 12 residues. CDR1 is MNHEY and CDR2 is SVGEGT in the germline V gene. Trimming took off 4 bases at V and 4 bases at J, with 8 bases between the two ends.

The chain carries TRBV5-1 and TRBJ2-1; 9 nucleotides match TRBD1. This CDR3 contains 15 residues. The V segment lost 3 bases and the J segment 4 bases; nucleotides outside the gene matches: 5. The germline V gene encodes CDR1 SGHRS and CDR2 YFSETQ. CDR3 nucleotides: TGCGCCAGCAGCTATGCCGGGACAGGGTACAATGAGCAGTTCTTC. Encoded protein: CASSYAGTGYNEQFF. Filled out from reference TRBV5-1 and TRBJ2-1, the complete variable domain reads KAGVTQTPRYLIKTRGQQVTLSCSPISGHRSVSWYQQTPGQGLQFLFEYFSETQRNKGNFPGRFSGRQFSNSRSEMNVSTLELGDSALYLCASSYAGTGYNEQFFGPGTRLTVL.

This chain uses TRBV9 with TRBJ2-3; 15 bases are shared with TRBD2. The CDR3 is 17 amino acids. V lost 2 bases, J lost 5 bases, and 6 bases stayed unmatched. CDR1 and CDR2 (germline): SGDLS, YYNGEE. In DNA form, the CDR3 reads TGTGCCAGCAGCGTCGGACTAGCGGGGGGGCCCGGAGATACGCAGTATTTT. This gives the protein CASSVGLAGGPGDTQYF.

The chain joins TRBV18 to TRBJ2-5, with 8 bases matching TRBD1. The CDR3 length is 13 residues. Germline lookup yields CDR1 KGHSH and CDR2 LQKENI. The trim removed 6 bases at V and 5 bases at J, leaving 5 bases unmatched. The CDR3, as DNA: TGTGCCAGCTCGCGGGACAGGCAGGAGACCCAGTACTTC. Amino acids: CASSRDRQETQYF.

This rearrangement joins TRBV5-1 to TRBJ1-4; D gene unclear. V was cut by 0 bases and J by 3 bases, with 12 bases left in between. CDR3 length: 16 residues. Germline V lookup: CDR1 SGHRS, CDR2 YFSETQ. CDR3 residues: CASSLGHPAANEKLFF. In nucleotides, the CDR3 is TGCGCCAGCAGCTTGGGGCACCCGGCGGCTAATGAAAAACTGTTTTTT.

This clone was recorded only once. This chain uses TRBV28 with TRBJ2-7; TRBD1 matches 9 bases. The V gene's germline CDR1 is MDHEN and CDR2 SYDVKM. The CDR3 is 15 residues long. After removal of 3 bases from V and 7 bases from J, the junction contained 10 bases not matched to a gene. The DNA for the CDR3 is TGTGCCAGCAGTTTTCCCGGGACAGGGTTTGGGGAGCAGTACTTC. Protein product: CASSFPGTGFGEQYF.

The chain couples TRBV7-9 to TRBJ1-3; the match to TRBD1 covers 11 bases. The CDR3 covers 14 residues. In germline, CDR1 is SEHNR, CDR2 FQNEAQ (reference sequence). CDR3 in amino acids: CATGTGGSGNTIYF. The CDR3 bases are TGTGCGACCGGGACAGGGGGTTCTGGAAACACCATATATTTT.

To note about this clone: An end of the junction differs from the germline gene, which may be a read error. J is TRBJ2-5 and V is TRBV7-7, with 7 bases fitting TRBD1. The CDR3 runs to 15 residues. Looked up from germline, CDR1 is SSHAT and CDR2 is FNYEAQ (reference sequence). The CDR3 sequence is CASSPSTGAVETQYF. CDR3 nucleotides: TGTGCTAGCAGCCCGAGCACAGGGGCGGTAGAGACCCAGTACTTC.

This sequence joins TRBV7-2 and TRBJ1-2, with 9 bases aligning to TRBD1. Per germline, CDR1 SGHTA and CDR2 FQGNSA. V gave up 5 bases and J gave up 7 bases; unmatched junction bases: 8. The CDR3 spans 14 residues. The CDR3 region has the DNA TGTGCCAGCAGCCTACCCGGGACAGGGTTTGGCTACACCTTC. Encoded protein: CASSLPGTGFGYTF.

This CDR3 reads CAWNRGQQPQHF. The DNA of the CDR3 is TGTGCCTGGAACAGGGGGCAGCAGCCCCAGCATTTT. This chain joins TRBV30 and TRBJ1-5; TRBD1 agrees at 9 bases. Germline assignment: CDR1 GTSNPN and CDR2 SVGIG (reference sequence). The CDR3 extends over 12 amino acids. The junction had 2 bases not matched to a gene; V was cut back by 4 bases and J by 7 bases.

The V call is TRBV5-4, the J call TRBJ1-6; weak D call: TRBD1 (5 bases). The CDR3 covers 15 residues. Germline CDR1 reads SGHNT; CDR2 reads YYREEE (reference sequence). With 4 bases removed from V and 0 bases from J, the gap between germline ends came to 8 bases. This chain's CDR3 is CASSGGSSYNSPLHF. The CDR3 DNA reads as TGTGCCAGCAGCGGGGGGAGCTCCTATAATTCACCCCTCCACTTT.

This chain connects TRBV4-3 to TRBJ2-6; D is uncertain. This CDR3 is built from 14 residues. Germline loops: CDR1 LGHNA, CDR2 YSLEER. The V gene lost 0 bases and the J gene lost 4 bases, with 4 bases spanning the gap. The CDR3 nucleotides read TGCGCCAGCAGCCAAGATCCGGGGGCCAACGTCCTGACTTTC. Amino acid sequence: CASSQDPGANVLTF.

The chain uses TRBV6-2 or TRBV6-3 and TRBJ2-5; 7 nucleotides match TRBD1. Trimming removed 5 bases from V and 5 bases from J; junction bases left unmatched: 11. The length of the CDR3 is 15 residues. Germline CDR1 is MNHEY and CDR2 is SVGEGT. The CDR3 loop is CASSKGNRGWETQYF. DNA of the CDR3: TGTGCCAGCAGTAAGGGGAACAGGGGTTGGGAGACCCAGTACTTC.

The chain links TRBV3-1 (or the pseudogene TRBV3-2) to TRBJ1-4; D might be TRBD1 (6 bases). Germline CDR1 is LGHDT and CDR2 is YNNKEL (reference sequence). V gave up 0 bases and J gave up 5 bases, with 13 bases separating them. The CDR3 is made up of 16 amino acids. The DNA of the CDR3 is TGTGCCAGCAGCCAAGATTTAGGGGGTGGGAATGAAAAACTGTTTTTT. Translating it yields CASSQDLGGGNEKLFF.

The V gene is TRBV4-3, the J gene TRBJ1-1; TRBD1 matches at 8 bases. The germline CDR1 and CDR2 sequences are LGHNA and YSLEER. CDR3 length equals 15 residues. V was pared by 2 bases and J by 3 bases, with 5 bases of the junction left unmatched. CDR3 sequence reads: CASSQSRRGHTEAFF. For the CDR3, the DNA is TGCGCCAGCAGCCAAAGTCGCAGGGGGCACACTGAAGCTTTCTTT.

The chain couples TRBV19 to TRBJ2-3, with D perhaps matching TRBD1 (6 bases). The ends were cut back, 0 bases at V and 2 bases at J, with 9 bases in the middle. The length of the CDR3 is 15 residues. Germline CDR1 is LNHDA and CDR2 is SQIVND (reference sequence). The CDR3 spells CASSIEGGSTDTQYF. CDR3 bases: TGTGCCAGTAGTATAGAAGGGGGATCCACAGATACGCAGTATTTT.

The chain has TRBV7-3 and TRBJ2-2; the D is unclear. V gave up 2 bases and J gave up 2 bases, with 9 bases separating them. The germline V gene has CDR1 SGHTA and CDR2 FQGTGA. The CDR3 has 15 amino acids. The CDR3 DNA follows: TGTGCCAGCAGCTTAGGGCATTCCAACACCGGGGAGCTGTTTTTT. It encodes CASSLGHSNTGELFF.

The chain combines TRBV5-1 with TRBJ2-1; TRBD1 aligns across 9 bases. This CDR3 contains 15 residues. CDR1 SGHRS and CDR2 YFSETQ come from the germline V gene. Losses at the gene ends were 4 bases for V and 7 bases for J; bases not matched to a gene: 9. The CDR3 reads CASSTPGQGGNEQFF. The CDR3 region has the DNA TGCGCCAGCAGCACACCGGGACAGGGCGGGAATGAGCAGTTCTTC.

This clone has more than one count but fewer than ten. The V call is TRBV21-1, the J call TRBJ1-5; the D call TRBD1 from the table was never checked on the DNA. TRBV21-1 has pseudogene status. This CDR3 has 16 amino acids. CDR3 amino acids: CASSNPGRTGNQPQHF. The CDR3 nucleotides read TGTGCCAGCAGCAACCCCGGGAGGACAGGGAATCAGCCCCAGCATTTT.

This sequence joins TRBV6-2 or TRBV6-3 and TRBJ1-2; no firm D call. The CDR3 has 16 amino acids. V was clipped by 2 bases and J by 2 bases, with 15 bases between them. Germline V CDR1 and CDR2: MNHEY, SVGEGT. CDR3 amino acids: CASSYGSGRRNYGYTF. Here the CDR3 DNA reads TGTGCCAGCAGTTACGGGTCGGGCAGGAGGAACTATGGCTACACCTTC.

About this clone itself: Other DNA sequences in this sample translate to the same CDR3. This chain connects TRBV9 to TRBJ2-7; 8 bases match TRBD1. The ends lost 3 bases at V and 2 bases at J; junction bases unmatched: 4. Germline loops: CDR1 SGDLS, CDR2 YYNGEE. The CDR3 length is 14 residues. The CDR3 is CASSAGTGPYEQYF. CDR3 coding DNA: TGTGCCAGCAGCGCCGGGACAGGTCCCTACGAGCAGTACTTC.

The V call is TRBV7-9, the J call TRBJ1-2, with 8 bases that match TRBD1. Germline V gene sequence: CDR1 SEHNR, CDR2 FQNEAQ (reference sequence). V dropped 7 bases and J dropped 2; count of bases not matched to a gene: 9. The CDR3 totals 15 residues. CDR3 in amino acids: CASNPAGGTNYGYTF. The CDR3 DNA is TGTGCCAGCAATCCGGCAGGGGGCACCAACTATGGCTACACCTTC.

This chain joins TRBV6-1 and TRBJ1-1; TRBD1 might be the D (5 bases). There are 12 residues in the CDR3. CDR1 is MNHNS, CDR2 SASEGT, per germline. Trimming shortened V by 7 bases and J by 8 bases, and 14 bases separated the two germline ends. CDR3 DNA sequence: TGTGCCAGCAAGCTACAGGAACAAGAAGCTTTCTTT. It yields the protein CASKLQEQEAFF.

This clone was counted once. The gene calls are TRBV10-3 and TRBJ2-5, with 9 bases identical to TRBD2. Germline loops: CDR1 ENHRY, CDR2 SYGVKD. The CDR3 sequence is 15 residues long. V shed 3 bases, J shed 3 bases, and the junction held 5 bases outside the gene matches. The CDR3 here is CAISDRLAGKETQYF. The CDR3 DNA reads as TGTGCCATCAGTGACAGGCTAGCGGGGAAAGAGACCCAGTACTTC.

In DNA form, the CDR3 reads TGCGCCAGCAGCCAAGAGGATTCCAGGGTCTACTATGGCTACACCTTC. Translating it yields CASSQEDSRVYYGYTF. This chain connects TRBV4-3 to TRBJ1-2; TRBD1 is a possible D gene (5 bases). Germline V gives CDR1 LGHNA, CDR2 YSLEER. CDR3 length: 16 residues. Trimming left V 0 bases short and J 3 bases short, with 14 bases between.

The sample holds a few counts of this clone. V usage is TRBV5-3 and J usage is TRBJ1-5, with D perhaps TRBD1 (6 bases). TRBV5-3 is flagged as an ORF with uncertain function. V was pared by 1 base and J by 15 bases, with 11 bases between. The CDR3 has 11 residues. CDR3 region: CARSLKGQGHF. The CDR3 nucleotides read TGTGCCAGAAGCTTGAAGGGACAAGGGCATTTT.